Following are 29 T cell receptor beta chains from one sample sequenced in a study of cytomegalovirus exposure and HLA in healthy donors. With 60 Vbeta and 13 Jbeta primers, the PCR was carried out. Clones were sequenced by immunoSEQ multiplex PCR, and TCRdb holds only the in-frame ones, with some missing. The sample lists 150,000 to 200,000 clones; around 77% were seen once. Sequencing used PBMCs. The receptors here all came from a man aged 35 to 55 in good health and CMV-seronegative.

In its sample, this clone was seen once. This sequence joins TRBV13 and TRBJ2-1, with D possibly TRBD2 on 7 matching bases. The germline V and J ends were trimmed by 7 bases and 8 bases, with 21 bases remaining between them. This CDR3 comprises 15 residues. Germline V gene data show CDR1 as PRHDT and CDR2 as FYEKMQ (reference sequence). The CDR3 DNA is TGTGCCAGCACCCTGAGGGGGGGCGTATTCCATGAGCAGTTCTTC. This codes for CASTLRGGVFHEQFF.

CDR3 in amino acids: CASSPDRVGGYTF. The CDR3 DNA reads TGTGCCAGCAGTCCAGACAGGGTAGGTGGCTACACCTTC. The chain joins TRBV28 to TRBJ1-2; 7 positions agree with TRBD1. With V trimmed by 5 bases and J by 7 bases, 7 bases remained unmatched. CDR3 length: 13 amino acids. CDR1 and CDR2 (germline): MDHEN, SYDVKM.

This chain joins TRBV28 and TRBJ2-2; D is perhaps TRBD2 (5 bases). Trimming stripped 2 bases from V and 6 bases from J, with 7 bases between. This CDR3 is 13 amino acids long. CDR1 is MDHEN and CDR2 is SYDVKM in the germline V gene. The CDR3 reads CASSLGESGELFF. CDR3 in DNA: TGTGCCAGCAGTTTAGGGGAGTCCGGGGAGCTGTTTTTT.

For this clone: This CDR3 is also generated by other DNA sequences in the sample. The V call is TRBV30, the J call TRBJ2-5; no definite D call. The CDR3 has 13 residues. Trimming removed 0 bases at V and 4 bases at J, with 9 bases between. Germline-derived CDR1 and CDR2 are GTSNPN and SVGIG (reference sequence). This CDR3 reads CAWSVGVGETQYF. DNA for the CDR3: TGTGCCTGGAGTGTAGGAGTTGGAGAGACCCAGTACTTC.

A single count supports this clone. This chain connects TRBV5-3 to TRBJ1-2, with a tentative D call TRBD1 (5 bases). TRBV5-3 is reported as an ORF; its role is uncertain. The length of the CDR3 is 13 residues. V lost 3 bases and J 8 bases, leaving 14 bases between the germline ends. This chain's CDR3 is CARSSGASGGYTF. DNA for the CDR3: TGTGCCAGAAGCTCCGGGGCCAGCGGGGGCTACACCTTC.

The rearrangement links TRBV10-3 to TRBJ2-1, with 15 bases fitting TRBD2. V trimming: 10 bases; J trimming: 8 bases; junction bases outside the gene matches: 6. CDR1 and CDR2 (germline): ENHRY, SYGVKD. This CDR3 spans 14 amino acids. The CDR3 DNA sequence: TGTGCCACCGACCGGACTAGCGGGGGGGATGAGCAGTTCTTC. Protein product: CATDRTSGGDEQFF.

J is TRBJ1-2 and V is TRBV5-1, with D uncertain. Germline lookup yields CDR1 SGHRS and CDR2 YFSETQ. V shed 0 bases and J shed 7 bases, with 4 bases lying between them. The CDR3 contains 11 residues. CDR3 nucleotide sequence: TGCGCCAGCAGCTTGGGAGGTGGCTACACCTTC. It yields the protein CASSLGGGYTF.

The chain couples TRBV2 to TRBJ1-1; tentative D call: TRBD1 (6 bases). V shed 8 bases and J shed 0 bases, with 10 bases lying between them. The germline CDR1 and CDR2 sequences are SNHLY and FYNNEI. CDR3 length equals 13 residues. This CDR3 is CASQQGLNTEAFF. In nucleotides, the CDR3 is TGTGCCAGCCAACAGGGATTGAACACTGAAGCTTTCTTT.

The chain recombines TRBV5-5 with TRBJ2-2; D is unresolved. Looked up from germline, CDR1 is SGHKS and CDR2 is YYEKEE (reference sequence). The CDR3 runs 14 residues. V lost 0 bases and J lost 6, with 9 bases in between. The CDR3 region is CASSLVTIAGELFF. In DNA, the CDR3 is TGTGCCAGCAGCTTGGTTACAATCGCCGGGGAGCTGTTTTTT.

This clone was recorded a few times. The CDR3 nucleotides are TGTGCCAGCAGCCAAGACAGGGGGCATCAGCCCCAGCATTTT. This encodes CASSQDRGHQPQHF. This chain joins TRBV4-2 and TRBJ1-5; 8 bases line up with TRBD1. Germline V lookup: CDR1 LGHNA, CDR2 YNFKEQ. The V gene end was trimmed by 0 bases and the J gene end by 5 bases; junction bases not matched to a gene: 0. The CDR3 is 14 residues long.

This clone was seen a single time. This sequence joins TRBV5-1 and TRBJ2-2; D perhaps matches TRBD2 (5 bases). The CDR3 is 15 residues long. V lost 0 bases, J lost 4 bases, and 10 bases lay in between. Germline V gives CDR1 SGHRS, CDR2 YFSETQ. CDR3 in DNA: TGCGCCAGCAGCTTGGCCGTACTAGTCACCGGGGAGCTGTTTTTT. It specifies CASSLAVLVTGELFF.

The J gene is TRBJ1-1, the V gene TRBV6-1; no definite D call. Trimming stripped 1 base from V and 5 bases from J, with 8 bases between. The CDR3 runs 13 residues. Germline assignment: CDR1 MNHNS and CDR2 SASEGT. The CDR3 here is CASSEERLTEAFF. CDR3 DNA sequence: TGTGCCAGCAGTGAAGAGCGGCTTACTGAAGCTTTCTTT.

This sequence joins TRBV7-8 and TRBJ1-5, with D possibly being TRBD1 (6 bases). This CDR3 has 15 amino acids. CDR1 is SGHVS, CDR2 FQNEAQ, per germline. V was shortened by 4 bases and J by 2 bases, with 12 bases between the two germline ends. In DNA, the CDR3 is TGTGCCAGCAGCTCCGAAGGGGGTGGCAATCAGCCCCAGCATTTT. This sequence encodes CASSSEGGGNQPQHF.

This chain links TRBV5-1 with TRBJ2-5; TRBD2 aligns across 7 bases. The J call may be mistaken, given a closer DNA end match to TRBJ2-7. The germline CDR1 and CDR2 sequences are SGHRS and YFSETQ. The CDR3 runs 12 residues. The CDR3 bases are TGCGCCAGCAGGGGGGGGAATCCCGAGCAGTACTTC. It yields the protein CASRGGNPEQYF.

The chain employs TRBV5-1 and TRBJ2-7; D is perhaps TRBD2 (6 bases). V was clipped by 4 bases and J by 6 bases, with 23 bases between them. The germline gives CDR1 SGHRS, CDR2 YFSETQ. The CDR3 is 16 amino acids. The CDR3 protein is CASSPEGRGAGGEQYF. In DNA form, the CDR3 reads TGCGCCAGCAGCCCGGAGGGGCGGGGCGCAGGTGGCGAGCAGTACTTC.

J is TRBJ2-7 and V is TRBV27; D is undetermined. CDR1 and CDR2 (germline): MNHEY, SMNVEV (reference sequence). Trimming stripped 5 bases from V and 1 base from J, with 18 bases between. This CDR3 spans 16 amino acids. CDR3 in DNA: TGTGCCAGCAGTCCTGGGCCCAGCAAGTCTTCCTACGAGCAGTACGTC. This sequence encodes CASSPGPSKSSYEQYV.

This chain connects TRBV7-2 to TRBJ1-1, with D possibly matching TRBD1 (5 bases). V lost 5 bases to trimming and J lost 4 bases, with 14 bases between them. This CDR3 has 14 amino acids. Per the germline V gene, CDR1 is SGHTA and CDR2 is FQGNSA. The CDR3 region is CASSRAGVSTEAFF. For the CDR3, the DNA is TGTGCCAGCAGCCGGGCGGGGGTGAGCACTGAAGCTTTCTTT.

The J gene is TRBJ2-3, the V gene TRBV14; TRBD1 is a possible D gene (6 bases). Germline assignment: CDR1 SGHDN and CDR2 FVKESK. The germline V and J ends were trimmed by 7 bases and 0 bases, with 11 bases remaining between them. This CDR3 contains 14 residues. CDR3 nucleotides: TGTGCCAGCATGGAGGACAGAAGCACAGATACGCAGTATTTT. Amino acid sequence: CASMEDRSTDTQYF.

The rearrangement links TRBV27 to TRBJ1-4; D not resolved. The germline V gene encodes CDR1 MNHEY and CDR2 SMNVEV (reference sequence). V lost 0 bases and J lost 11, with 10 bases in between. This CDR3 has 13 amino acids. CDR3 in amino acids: CASSLSMKEKLFF. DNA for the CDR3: TGTGCCAGCAGTTTATCGATGAAAGAGAAACTGTTTTTT.

The CDR3 is CASKLSGDPYNEQFF. The CDR3 DNA is TGTGCCAGCAAGCTATCGGGAGATCCCTACAATGAGCAGTTCTTC. The rearrangement links TRBV5-4 to TRBJ2-1, with a weak D call TRBD2 (6 bases). Germline lookup yields CDR1 SGHNT and CDR2 YYREEE (reference sequence). The CDR3 sequence is 15 residues long. Deletions cut 6 bases from V and 2 bases from J, with 15 bases between.

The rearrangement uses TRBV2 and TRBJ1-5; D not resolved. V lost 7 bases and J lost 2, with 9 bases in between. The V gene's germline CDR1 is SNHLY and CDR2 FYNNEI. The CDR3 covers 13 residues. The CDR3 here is CASKSVGNQPQHF. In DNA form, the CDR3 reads TGTGCCAGCAAGTCAGTGGGCAATCAGCCCCAGCATTTT.

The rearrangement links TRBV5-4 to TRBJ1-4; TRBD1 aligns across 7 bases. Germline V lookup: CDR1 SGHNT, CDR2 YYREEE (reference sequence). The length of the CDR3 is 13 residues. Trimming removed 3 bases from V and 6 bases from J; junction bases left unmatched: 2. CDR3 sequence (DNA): TGTGCCAGCAGCTACAGGGGTGATGAAAAACTGTTTTTT. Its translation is CASSYRGDEKLFF.

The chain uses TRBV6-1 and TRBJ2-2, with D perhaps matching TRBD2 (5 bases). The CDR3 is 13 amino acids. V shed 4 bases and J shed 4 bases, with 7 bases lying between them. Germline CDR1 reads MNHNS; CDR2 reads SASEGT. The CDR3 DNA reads TGTGCCAGCAGTGCGGGGTTCACCGGGGAGCTGTTTTTT. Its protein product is CASSAGFTGELFF.

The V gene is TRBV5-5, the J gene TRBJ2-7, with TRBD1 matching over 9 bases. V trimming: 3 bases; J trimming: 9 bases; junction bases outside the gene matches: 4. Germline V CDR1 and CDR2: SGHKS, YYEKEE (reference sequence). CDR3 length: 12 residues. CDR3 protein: CASSSTGGTQYV. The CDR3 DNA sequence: TGTGCCAGCAGCTCAACAGGGGGCACGCAGTACGTC.

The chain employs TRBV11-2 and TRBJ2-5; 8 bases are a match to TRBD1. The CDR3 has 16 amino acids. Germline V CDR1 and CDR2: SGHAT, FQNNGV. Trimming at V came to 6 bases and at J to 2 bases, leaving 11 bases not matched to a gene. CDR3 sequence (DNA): TGTGCCAGCAGTTCTGGACAGGGAAGGAGGCAAGAGACCCAGTACTTC. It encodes CASSSGQGRRQETQYF.

The CDR3 protein is CASSNGGLVNTGELFF. The CDR3, as DNA: TGTGCCAGTAGTAATGGGGGACTAGTGAACACCGGGGAGCTGTTTTTT. The rearrangement uses TRBV19 and TRBJ2-2; 8 bases map to TRBD2. The CDR3 covers 16 residues. V dropped 4 bases and J dropped 1; count of bases not matched to a gene: 5. The germline V gene encodes CDR1 LNHDA and CDR2 SQIVND (reference sequence).

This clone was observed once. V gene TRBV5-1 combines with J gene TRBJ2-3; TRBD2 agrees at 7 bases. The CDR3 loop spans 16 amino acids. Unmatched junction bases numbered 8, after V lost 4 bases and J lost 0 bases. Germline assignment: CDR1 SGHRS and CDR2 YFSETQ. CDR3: CASSGGDRESTDTQYF. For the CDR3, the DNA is TGCGCCAGCAGCGGGGGGGACCGAGAGAGCACAGATACGCAGTATTTT.

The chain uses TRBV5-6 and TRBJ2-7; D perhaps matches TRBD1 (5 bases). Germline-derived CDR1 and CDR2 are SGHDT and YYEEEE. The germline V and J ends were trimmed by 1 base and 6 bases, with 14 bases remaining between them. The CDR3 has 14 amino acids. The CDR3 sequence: CASSLRQGRGEQYF. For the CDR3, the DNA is TGTGCCAGCAGCTTGAGGCAGGGAAGGGGCGAGCAGTACTTC.

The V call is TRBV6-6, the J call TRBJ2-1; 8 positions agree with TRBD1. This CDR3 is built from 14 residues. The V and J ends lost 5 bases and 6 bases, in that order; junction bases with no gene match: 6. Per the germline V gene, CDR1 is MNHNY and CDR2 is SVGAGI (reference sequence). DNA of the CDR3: TGTGCCAGCAGTCAGCCCAGGGGGCGCAATGAGCAGTTCTTC. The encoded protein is CASSQPRGRNEQFF.